Here is one T cell receptor (beta chain) with its context. Antigen specificity is unknown. Germline V gene data show CDR1 as LNHDA and CDR2 as SQIVND (reference sequence). V shed 3 bases and J shed 4 bases, with 12 bases lying between them. There are 14 residues in the CDR3. This record belongs to a study of cytomegalovirus exposure and HLA in healthy donors. Study-level points and caveats: Later work showed greater clonal expansion in HLA-associated TCR beta chains than in equally common others.

60 Vbeta and 13 Jbeta primers were used in PCR. Sequencing used immunoSEQ multiplex PCR; TCRdb keeps in-frame clones, though not all of them. The sample includes roughly 180,000 clones, about three quarters of them seen just once. The TCR originated in a female donor in good health and CMV-seronegative. The sequenced sample consisted of PBMCs. The chain recombines TRBV19 with TRBJ1-2, with TRBD1 as a possible D gene (6 bases). CDR3 in amino acids: CASSIPQGTYGYTF. The CDR3 region has the DNA TGTGCCAGTAGTATTCCCCAGGGGACCTATGGCTACACCTTC.